The 26 T cell receptor beta chains presented below share a single source sample, sequenced in a study of blood T cell repertoires in COVID-19. Repertoires were generated with immunoSEQ multiplex PCR, while TCRdb's copy carries only in-frame clones and drops some. This table holds some 5,200 clones, over 75% found once. The sample was peripheral blood. The source of these receptors is a woman over 75 with acute or convalescent COVID-19.

The chain is built from TRBV6-5 and TRBJ1-2; TRBD1 aligns across 7 bases. Per germline, CDR1 MNHEY and CDR2 SVGAGI. After removal of 5 bases from V and 4 bases from J, the junction contained 7 bases not matched to a gene. The CDR3 loop spans 14 amino acids. The CDR3, as DNA: TGTGCCAGCAGTACGGGACAGTACCTCTATGGCTACACCTTC. Translation: CASSTGQYLYGYTF.

The rearrangement joins TRBV11-2 to TRBJ2-5; TRBD2 matches at 9 bases. V trimming: 3 bases; J trimming: 4 bases; junction bases outside the gene matches: 9. The CDR3 is 16 amino acids. In germline, CDR1 is SGHAT, CDR2 FQNNGV. The CDR3 coding sequence is TGTGCCAGCAGCTTTTATCCTAGCGGGGTATCAGAGACCCAGTACTTC. It specifies CASSFYPSGVSETQYF.

The V gene is TRBV19, the J gene TRBJ2-1, with D perhaps TRBD2 (6 bases). The CDR3 loop spans 11 amino acids. Germline V gene sequence: CDR1 LNHDA, CDR2 SQIVND (reference sequence). Trimming left V 6 bases short and J 10 bases short, with 10 bases between. In DNA, the CDR3 is TGTGCCAGTAGACGGGGGTTGGAGCAGTTCTTC. It specifies CASRRGLEQFF.

The chain combines TRBV18 with TRBJ1-1; 9 positions match TRBD1. CDR1 KGHSH and CDR2 LQKENI come from the germline V gene. Trimming cost V 3 bases and J 10 bases; bases outside gene matches: 9. The length of the CDR3 is 14 residues. The DNA of the CDR3 is TGTGCCAGCTCACCCGTCCCGGGACAGGGATCAGCTTTCTTT. Translated, it gives CASSPVPGQGSAFF.

This chain uses TRBV7-2 with TRBJ1-3, with TRBD1 matching over 10 bases. This CDR3 region has 15 residues. Germline V lookup: CDR1 SGHTA, CDR2 FQGNSA. J was trimmed by 3 bases and V by 5 bases; bases with no gene match: 4. The CDR3 reads CASSTGQGGGNTIYF. The CDR3 region has the DNA TGTGCCAGCAGCACTGGACAGGGGGGTGGAAACACCATATATTTT.

J is TRBJ1-5 and V is TRBV5-3; 7 bases fit TRBD1. TRBV5-3 counts as an open reading frame of uncertain function. The CDR3 has 18 residues. With 4 bases clipped from V and 4 bases from J, the junction kept 17 bases outside the gene matches. CDR3 sequence (DNA): TGTGCCAGAAGCACCCGGGACAGCCCTCTCTATGGAAATCAGCCCCAGCATTTT. Translated: CARSTRDSPLYGNQPQHF.

CDR3 nucleotide sequence: TGTGCCAGCGCACCGGGACAGAATCAGCCCCAGCATTTT. Its translation: CASAPGQNQPQHF. The chain carries TRBV6-6 and TRBJ1-5; the match to TRBD1 covers 7 bases. The V and J ends lost 8 bases and 4 bases, in that order; junction bases with no gene match: 5. The germline gives CDR1 MNHNY, CDR2 SVGAGI (reference sequence). CDR3 length: 13 amino acids.

This clone came up once. The V gene is TRBV6-7, the J gene TRBJ1-4, with D tentatively TRBD1 (6 bases). TRBV6-7 is sorted into the ORF group, with uncertain function. V gave up 10 bases and J gave up 5 bases, with 11 bases separating them. The CDR3 totals 12 residues. This CDR3 is CAKGHSNEKLFF. CDR3 bases: TGTGCCAAGGGACACTCAAATGAAAAACTGTTTTTT.

The chain is built from TRBV15 and TRBJ1-2, with TRBD1 matching over 8 bases. CDR3 length: 16 amino acids. With V trimmed by 3 bases and J by 0 bases, 6 bases remained unmatched. CDR1 is LNHNV and CDR2 is YYDKDF in the germline V gene (reference sequence). CDR3 nucleotide sequence: TGTGCCACCAGCAGGGTAGGGACAGGAGCTAACTATGGCTACACCTTC. This translates into CATSRVGTGANYGYTF. Full variable domain (missing parts from reference TRBV15 and TRBJ1-2): DAMVIQNPRYQVTQFGKPVTLSCSQTLNHNVMYWYQQKSSQAPKLLFHYYDKDFNNEADTPDNFQSRRPNTSFCFLDIRSPGLGDTAMYLCATSRVGTGANYGYTFGSGTRLTVV.

The chain combines TRBV19 with TRBJ2-5; 9 nucleotides match TRBD2. Germline CDR1 and CDR2: LNHDA and SQIVND (reference sequence). The CDR3 contains 18 residues. V lost 3 bases, J lost 5 bases, and 16 bases stayed unmatched. The CDR3 bases are TGTGCCAGTAGTATTTTTGGGGACGCTAGCGGGGTGGTGGAGACCCAGTACTTC. Translation gives CASSIFGDASGVVETQYF.

The chain uses TRBV19 and TRBJ2-3, with TRBD2 as a possible D gene (6 bases). This CDR3 region has 14 residues. V was pared by 7 bases and J by 0 bases, with 11 bases between. CDR1 is LNHDA and CDR2 is SQIVND in the germline V gene (reference sequence). CDR3 amino acids: CASKPGLSTDTQYF. CDR3 DNA sequence: TGTGCCAGTAAGCCGGGACTCAGCACAGATACGCAGTATTTT.

The chain is built from TRBV5-5 and TRBJ1-1; TRBD1 might be the D (6 bases). The CDR3 runs to 19 residues. V dropped 2 bases and J dropped 3 bases, with 26 bases sitting between them. Germline V gives CDR1 SGHKS, CDR2 YYEKEE (reference sequence). Written as DNA, the CDR3 is TGTGCCAGCAGCTTTACAGCGAAACAGGGATCGGTAAAGGACACTGAAGCTTTCTTT. This gives the protein CASSFTAKQGSVKDTEAFF.

This rearrangement joins TRBV5-1 to TRBJ2-5; 10 bases are a match to TRBD2. This CDR3 region has 14 residues. V was pared by 6 bases and J by 4 bases, with 6 bases of the junction left unmatched. From germline, CDR1 is SGHRS and CDR2 YFSETQ. The CDR3 DNA is TGCGCCAGCAAGGAGCGGGGGGGCGCAGAGACCCAGTACTTC. Its protein is CASKERGGAETQYF.

The chain carries TRBV7-3 and TRBJ1-1, with D possibly matching TRBD1 (5 bases). The CDR3 is 13 residues long. V gave up 3 bases and J gave up 1 base, with 6 bases separating them. Per the germline V gene, CDR1 is SGHTA and CDR2 is FQGTGA. The CDR3 sequence: CASSFGANTEAFF. The CDR3 DNA reads as TGTGCCAGCAGCTTTGGGGCGAACACTGAAGCTTTCTTT.

The rearrangement joins TRBV5-1 to TRBJ2-1; 8 nucleotides match TRBD2. Germline CDR1 reads SGHRS; CDR2 reads YFSETQ. The CDR3 extends over 16 amino acids. Trimming removed 0 bases from V and 5 bases from J; junction bases left unmatched: 7. CDR3: CASSLAPAGAHNEQFF. The CDR3 coding sequence is TGCGCCAGCAGCTTGGCCCCAGCGGGGGCCCACAATGAGCAGTTCTTC. Drawing the rest from reference TRBV5-1 and TRBJ2-1, the complete variable domain is KAGVTQTPRYLIKTRGQQVTLSCSPISGHRSVSWYQQTPGQGLQFLFEYFSETQRNKGNFPGRFSGRQFSNSRSEMNVSTLELGDSALYLCASSLAPAGAHNEQFFGPGTRLTVL.

This clone was counted a single time. V is TRBV7-3 and J is TRBJ1-6, with TRBD1 identical over 7 bases. V lost 1 base to trimming and J lost 7 bases; unmatched junction nucleotides: 1. The CDR3 covers 14 residues. Germline lookup yields CDR1 SGHTA and CDR2 FQGTGA. The CDR3 loop reads CASSLKGANSPLHF. CDR3 coding DNA: TGTGCCAGCAGCTTAAAGGGGGCGAATTCACCCCTCCACTTT.

In this sample, this clone turned up a few times. V usage is TRBV6-1 and J usage is TRBJ1-2; D ambiguous. This CDR3 has 14 amino acids. Germline loops: CDR1 MNHNS, CDR2 SASEGT. Trimming removed 0 bases at V and 4 bases at J, with 9 bases between. Written as DNA, the CDR3 is TGTGCCAGCAGTGAAGCGCTTCGGGGCTATGGCTACACCTTC. This sequence encodes CASSEALRGYGYTF.

This clone came up once. The genes are TRBV3-1 (or the pseudogene TRBV3-2) and TRBJ2-2, with 8 bases fitting TRBD2. The germline V gene has CDR1 LGHDT and CDR2 YNNKEL (reference sequence). The V and J ends lost 2 bases and 6 bases, in that order; junction bases with no gene match: 5. This CDR3 has 15 amino acids. DNA for the CDR3: TGTGCCAGCAGCCAATACGGGGGGGCCTCCGGGGAGCTGTTTTTT. Translated: CASSQYGGASGELFF.

The chain is built from TRBV15 and TRBJ2-5; D possibly corresponds to TRBD1 (5 bases). The CDR3 has 13 residues. Trimming shortened V by 3 bases and J by 0 bases, and 5 bases separated the two germline ends. The V gene's germline CDR1 is LNHNV and CDR2 YYDKDF (reference sequence). The CDR3 reads CATSRDNQETQYF. The CDR3 DNA follows: TGTGCCACCAGCAGGGACAACCAAGAGACCCAGTACTTC.

This clone counts as large (0.1 to 1%). At the DNA level, this CDR3 is encoded by other sequences in the same sample as well. V is TRBV9 and J is TRBJ2-5; 7 positions match TRBD1. Germline assignment: CDR1 SGDLS and CDR2 YYNGEE. There are 14 residues in the CDR3. The V and J ends lost 4 bases and 4 bases, in that order; junction bases with no gene match: 7. The CDR3: CASSPGQLIETQYF. Written as DNA, the CDR3 is TGTGCCAGCAGCCCGGGACAGTTGATAGAGACCCAGTACTTC.

This chain uses TRBV4-1 with TRBJ1-1, with a possible D match to TRBD1 (5 bases). The CDR3 spans 15 residues. V lost 4 bases and J 1 base, leaving 13 bases between the germline ends. Germline CDR1 MGHRA, CDR2 YSYEKL. The DNA for the CDR3 is TGCGCCAGCAGCCCACAGCGACAGTCGAACACTGAAGCTTTCTTT. Its protein is CASSPQRQSNTEAFF.

The chain carries TRBV6-4 and TRBJ2-4; D is perhaps TRBD2 (5 bases). Trimming removed 10 bases from V and 0 bases from J, with 13 bases in between. CDR3 length equals 14 residues. Per the germline V gene, CDR1 is MRHNA and CDR2 is SNTAGT. The CDR3 sequence: CAITSAGAKNIQYF. In DNA form, the CDR3 reads TGTGCCATCACGTCGGCGGGAGCCAAAAACATTCAGTACTTC.

V gene TRBV5-6 combines with J gene TRBJ1-2, with D possibly matching TRBD1 (6 bases). CDR1 and CDR2 (germline): SGHDT, YYEEEE. V was clipped by 5 bases and J by 4 bases, with 15 bases between them. This CDR3 region has 14 residues. CDR3 DNA: TGTGCCAGCAGGAGTTCCGGGGGGCTCTATGGCTACACCTTC. Protein product: CASRSSGGLYGYTF.

This clone was found a few times. This rearrangement joins TRBV30 to TRBJ2-5; D is unclear. In germline, CDR1 is GTSNPN, CDR2 SVGIG (reference sequence). CDR3 length equals 14 residues. Deletions cut 2 bases from V and 1 base from J, with 11 bases between. CDR3 in DNA: TGTGCCTGGAGTCAAGCTAACCTCCAAGAGACCCAGTACTTC. Its translation is CAWSQANLQETQYF.

Here the CDR3 reads CASSHLDFAGELFF. The CDR3 DNA sequence: TGTGCCAGCAGCCATTTGGACTTCGCCGGGGAGCTGTTTTTT. The rearrangement links TRBV3-1 (or the pseudogene TRBV3-2) to TRBJ2-2; weak D call: TRBD2 (5 bases). The CDR3 length is 14 residues. Germline values: CDR1 LGHDT, CDR2 YNNKEL (reference sequence). V was pared by 3 bases and J by 6 bases, with 11 bases between.

V gene TRBV5-1 combines with J gene TRBJ1-1; D is uncertain. The length of the CDR3 is 14 residues. Trimming took off 2 bases at V and 4 bases at J, with 12 bases between the two ends. Germline assignment: CDR1 SGHRS and CDR2 YFSETQ. The CDR3 region has the DNA TGCGCCAGCAGCTTTGGAGGGCCGGGCACTGAAGCTTTCTTT. It encodes CASSFGGPGTEAFF.